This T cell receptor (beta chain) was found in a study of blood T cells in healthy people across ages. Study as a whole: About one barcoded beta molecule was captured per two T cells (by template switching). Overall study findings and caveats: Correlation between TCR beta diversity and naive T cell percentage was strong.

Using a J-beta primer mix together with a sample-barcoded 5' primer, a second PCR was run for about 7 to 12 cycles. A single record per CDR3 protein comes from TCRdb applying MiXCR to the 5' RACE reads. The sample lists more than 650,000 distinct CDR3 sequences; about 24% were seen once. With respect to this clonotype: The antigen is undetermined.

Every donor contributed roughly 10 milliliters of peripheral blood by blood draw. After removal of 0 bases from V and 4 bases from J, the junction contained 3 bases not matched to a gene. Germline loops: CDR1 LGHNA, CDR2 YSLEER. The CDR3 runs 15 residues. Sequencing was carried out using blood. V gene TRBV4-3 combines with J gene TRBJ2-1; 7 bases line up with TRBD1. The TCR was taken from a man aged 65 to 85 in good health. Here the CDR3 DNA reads TGCGCCAGCAGCCAAGAAAGGACAGGTTACAATGAGCAGTTCTTC. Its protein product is CASSQERTGYNEQFF.